This TCR beta chain derives from a study of blood T cell repertoires in COVID-19. Turning to the study itself: Sites across the United States, Italy and Spain contributed samples from acute and convalescent COVID-19.

Only one count was recorded for this clone. Original methodology: The assay estimated nucleated cells by amplifying reference gene primers. TCRdb keeps only in-frame clones here, not all; method: immunoSEQ multiplex PCR. Clone size and the V and J calls come from that table; the DNA yielded D and trimming. The sample includes roughly 310,000 clones, 70% to 90% of them seen just once. The V end was cut by 7 bases, the J end by 6 bases, with 9 bases between. This CDR3 is built from 11 residues. Per the germline V gene, CDR1 is ENHRY and CDR2 is SYGVKD. This chain connects TRBV10-3 to TRBJ1-2, with D possibly being TRBD1 (6 bases). The sequence was obtained from a woman aged 50 to 65 with active or convalescent COVID-19. The specimen sequenced was peripheral blood. The DNA for the CDR3 is TGTGCCATCAACAGGGCCGATGGCTACACCTTC. This codes for CAINRADGYTF.